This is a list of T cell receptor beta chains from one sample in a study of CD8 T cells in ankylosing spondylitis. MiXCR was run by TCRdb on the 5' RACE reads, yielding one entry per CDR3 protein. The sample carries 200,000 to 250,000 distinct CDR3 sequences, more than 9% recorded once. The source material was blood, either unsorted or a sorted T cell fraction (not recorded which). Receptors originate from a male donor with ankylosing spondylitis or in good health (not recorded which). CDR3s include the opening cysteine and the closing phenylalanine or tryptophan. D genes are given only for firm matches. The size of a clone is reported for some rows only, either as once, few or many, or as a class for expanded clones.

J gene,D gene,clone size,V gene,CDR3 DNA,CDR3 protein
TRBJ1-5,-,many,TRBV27,TGTGCCAGCAGCCCTAGGGACTTCAATCAGCCCCAGCATTTT,CASSPRDFNQPQHF
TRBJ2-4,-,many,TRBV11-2,TGTGCCAGCAGCTTAGCCAGCCTAAACATTCAGTACTTC,CASSLASLNIQYF
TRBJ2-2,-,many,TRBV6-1,TGTGCCAGCAGCCCTCTCCGGGGCCGCCGACACACCGGGGAGCTGTTTTTT,CASSPLRGRRHTGELFF
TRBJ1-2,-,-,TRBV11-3,TGTGCCAGCAGCTTAGGGGGGATTTATGGCTACACCTTC,CASSLGGIYGYTF
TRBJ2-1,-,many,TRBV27,TGTGCCAGCAGGACGATTAGGGAGGTTCAGATCAATGAGCAGTTCTTC,CASRTIREVQINEQFF
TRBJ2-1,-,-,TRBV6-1,TGTGCCAGCAGAGCGGAGGCGGAGCTAAGGAATGAGCAGTTCTTC,CASRAEAELRNEQFF
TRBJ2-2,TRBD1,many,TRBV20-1,TGCAGTGCTAGAGATGGGTCAGGGGGTCTGAACACCGGGGAGCTGTTTTTT,CSARDGSGGLNTGELFF
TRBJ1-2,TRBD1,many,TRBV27,TGTGCCAGCAAACCCGGACAGGGGCGGTTTGGCTACACCTTC,CASKPGQGRFGYTF
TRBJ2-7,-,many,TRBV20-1,TGCAGCGGCGAGAGGGGGAGGCCCGGGGGCTACGAGCAGTACTTC,CSGERGRPGGYEQYF
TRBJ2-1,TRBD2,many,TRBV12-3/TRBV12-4,TGTGCCAGCACTCCGACTAGCGGGGGATCTCCCAATTACAATGAGCAGTTCTTC,CASTPTSGGSPNYNEQFF
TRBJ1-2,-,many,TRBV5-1,TGCGCCAGCAGCCCAGTACAGGACTATGGCTACACCTTC,CASSPVQDYGYTF
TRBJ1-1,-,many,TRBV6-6,TGTGCCACCTCGCGGGGGCTAAGTGAAGCTTTCTTT,CATSRGLSEAFF
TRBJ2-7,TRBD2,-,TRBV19,TGTGCCAGTAGTTTGGGACTAGCGGGCGCCTACGGGCAGTACTTC,CASSLGLAGAYGQYF
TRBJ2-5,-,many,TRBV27,TGTGCCAGCAGTCCCCGTGGCAGGAAAGAGACCCAGTACTTC,CASSPRGRKETQYF
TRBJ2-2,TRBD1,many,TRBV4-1,TGCGCCAGCAGCCCACGGGACAGGTCGAACACCGGGGAGCTGTTTTTT,CASSPRDRSNTGELFF
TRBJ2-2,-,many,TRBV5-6,TGTGCCAGCAGCTTGGGCACGAACACCGGGGAGCTGTTTTTT,CASSLGTNTGELFF
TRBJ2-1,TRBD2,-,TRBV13,TGTGCCAGCAGCTGGCGGCGGGAGAATGAGCAGTTCTTC,CASSWRRENEQFF
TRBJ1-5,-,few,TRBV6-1,TGTGCCAGCAGCGCGGAGCCTTATAGCAATCAGCCCCAGCATTTT,CASSAEPYSNQPQHF
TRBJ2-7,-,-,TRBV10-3,TGTGCCATCATGAGGGCGGGATCGTCCTACGAGCAGTACTTC,CAIMRAGSSYEQYF
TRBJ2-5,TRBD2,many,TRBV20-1,TGCAGTGCTAGCTCAGGGACTACTGGGACCCAGTACTTC,CSASSGTTGTQYF
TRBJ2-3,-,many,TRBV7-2,TGTGCCAGCAGCTACCTTAGGTCCCCAGGCACAGATACGCAGTATTTT,CASSYLRSPGTDTQYF
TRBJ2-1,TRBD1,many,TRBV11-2,TGTGCCAGCGAAGGCAGGGGGCTGGATGAGCAGTTCTTC,CASEGRGLDEQFF
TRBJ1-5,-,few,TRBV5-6,TGTGCCAGCAGCTTGCAGACCAATCAGCCCCAGCATTTT,CASSLQTNQPQHF
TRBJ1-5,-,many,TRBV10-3,TGTGCCATCAGTGTCAGCTATAGCAATCAGCCCCAGCATTTT,CAISVSYSNQPQHF
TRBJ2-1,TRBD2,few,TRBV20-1,TGCAGTGCTAGGGGGGGGTCCGTAGAGCAGTTCTTC,CSARGGSVEQFF
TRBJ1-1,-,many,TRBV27,TGTGCCAGCAGTTGGGGACACCTGAACACTGAAGCTTTCTTT,CASSWGHLNTEAFF
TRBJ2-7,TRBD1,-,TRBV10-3,TGTGCCATCAGCGCTGCGACAGGGCGCCCCGAGCAGTACTTC,CAISAATGRPEQYF
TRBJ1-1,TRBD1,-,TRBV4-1,TGCGCCAGCAGCCAAATGACAGGGGGCGGGACTGAAGCTTTCTTT,CASSQMTGGGTEAFF
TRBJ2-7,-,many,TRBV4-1,TGCGCCAGCAGCCAAGAGGGACTTATCTACGAGCAGTACTTC,CASSQEGLIYEQYF
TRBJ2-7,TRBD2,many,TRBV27,TGTGCCAGCAGTTTGGAAGGGAGGGCCTACGAGCAGTACTTC,CASSLEGRAYEQYF
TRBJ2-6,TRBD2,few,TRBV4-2,TGTGCCAGCAGCCAAGATACCCAGCGGGGGCCAACTTCTGGGGCCAACGTCCTGACTTTC,CASSQDTQRGPTSGANVLTF
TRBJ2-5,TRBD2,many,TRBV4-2,TGTGCCAGCAGCCTAGTCCTGACTAGCGGGGAACAAGAGACCCAGTACTTC,CASSLVLTSGEQETQYF
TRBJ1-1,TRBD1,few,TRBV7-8,TGTGCCAGCAGCCTCCAGACAGGGGGGAACACTGAAGCTTTCTTT,CASSLQTGGNTEAFF
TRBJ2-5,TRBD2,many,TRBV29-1,TGCAGCGCCCGACTAGCGCTAGAGACCCAGTACTTC,CSARLALETQYF
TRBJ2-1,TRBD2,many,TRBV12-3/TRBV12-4,TGTGCCAGCAGTTTATTTGCTAGCGGGGGGGGTGAGCAGTTCTTC,CASSLFASGGGEQFF
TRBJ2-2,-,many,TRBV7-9,TGTGCCAGCAGCCCCTCCCCCGGGGGTGACACCGGGGAGCTGTTTTTT,CASSPSPGGDTGELFF
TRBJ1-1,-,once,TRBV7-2,TGTGCCAGCAGCTTCCAGAGTACTGAAGCTTTCTTT,CASSFQSTEAFF
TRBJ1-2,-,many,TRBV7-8,TGTGCCAGCAGCCCTACAGGGCAGCCGTATGGCTACACCTTC,CASSPTGQPYGYTF
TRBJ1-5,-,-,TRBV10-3,TGTGCCATCAGTGAGGATTTCAATCAGCCCCAGCATTTT,CAISEDFNQPQHF
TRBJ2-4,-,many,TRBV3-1,TGTGCCAGCAGCCAAGAGCACCTGATCCCAGCCAAAAACATTCAGTACTTC,CASSQEHLIPAKNIQYF
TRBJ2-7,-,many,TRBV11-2,TGTGCCAGCAGCTTAGATCTCCCCTTGCGGTACTTC,CASSLDLPLRYF
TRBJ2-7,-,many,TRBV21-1,TGTGCCAGCTTTGGACAGGGGTTCTTGAACTACGAGCAGTACTTC,CASFGQGFLNYEQYF
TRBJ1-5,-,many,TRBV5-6,TGTGCCAGCAGCTTGAATCATCTTAATCAGCCCCAGCATTTT,CASSLNHLNQPQHF
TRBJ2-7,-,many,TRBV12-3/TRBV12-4,TGTGCCAGCAGTTCGGCTAGCGCCTACGAGCAGTACTTC,CASSSASAYEQYF
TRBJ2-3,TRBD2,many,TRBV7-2,TGTGCCAGCAGCTCAGCGGGACCCACAGATACGCAGTATTTT,CASSSAGPTDTQYF
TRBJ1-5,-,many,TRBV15,TGTGCCACCAGCAGGGGAGAGCAGCCCCAGCATTTT,CATSRGEQPQHF
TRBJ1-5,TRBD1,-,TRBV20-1,TGCAGTGCCTTACCCGGGACAGGGACCCTGCCCCAGCATTTT,CSALPGTGTLPQHF
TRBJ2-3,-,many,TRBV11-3,TGTGCCAGCAGCCAACCCATGCCCCCCGGCGGGACAGAGGACACAGATACGCAGTATTTT,CASSQPMPPGGTEDTDTQYF
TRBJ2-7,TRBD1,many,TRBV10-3,TGTGCCATCAGTGTCGAGACAGGGGGCACCGAGCAGTACTTC,CAISVETGGTEQYF
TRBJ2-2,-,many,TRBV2,TGTGCCAGCAGTGTTCTACCGGGACACGACACCGGGGAGCTGTTTTTT,CASSVLPGHDTGELFF
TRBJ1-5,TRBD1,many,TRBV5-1,TGCGCCAGCAGCAAAACCGGGACAGAAAATCAGCCCCAGCATTTT,CASSKTGTENQPQHF
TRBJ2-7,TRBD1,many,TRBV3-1,TGTGCCAGCACCAAGGGGACAGGGAACTACGAGCAGTACTTC,CASTKGTGNYEQYF
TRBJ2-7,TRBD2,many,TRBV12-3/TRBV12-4,TGTGCCAGCAGATACGCCGGGACTAGCGGAGAGCAGTACTTC,CASRYAGTSGEQYF
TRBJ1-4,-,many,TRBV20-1,TGCAGTGCCCCGGGGGGTTCTAATGAAAAACTGTTTTTT,CSAPGGSNEKLFF